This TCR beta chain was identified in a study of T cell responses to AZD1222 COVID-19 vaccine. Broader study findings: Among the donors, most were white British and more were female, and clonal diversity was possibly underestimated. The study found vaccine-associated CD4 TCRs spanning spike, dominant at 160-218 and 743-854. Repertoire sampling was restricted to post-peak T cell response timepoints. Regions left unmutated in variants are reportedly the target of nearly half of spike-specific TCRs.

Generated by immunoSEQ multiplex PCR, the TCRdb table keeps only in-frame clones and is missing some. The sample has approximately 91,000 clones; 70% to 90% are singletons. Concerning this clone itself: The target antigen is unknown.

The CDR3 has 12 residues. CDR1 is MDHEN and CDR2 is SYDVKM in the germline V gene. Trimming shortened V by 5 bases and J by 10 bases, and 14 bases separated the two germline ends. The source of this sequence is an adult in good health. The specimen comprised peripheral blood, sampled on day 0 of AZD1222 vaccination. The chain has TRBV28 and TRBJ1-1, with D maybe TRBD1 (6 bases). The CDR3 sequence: CASSLRQVGAFF. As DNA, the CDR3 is TGTGCCAGCAGTCTAAGACAGGTTGGAGCTTTCTTT.